Each of the 29 T cell receptor beta chains below was sequenced from the same sample in a study of vaccination effects on CD4 cells after COVID-19 (dated by TCRdb to between 2021 and 2024). These TCRs are of unknown antigen specificity. Receptor amplification or capture employed the immunoSEQ multiplex PCR assay. TCRdb re-hosts the immuneACCESS table, in-frame sequences only. Its copies lack some clones; in the studies checked, an unresolved V gene accounts for under half of them, and the cause for the rest is not known. In all, the sample holds about 55,000 clones, and roughly 76% of those were seen once. The ten largest clonotypes hold around 18% of the sample. To identify antigen-specific CD4+ T cell clonotypes by their expansion, the ViraFEST assay first stimulated PBMC with viral peptide pools and then applied TCR sequencing. After less than 13 days of culture, CD4+ T cells were isolated with the EasySep CD4+ T cell isolation kit. Healthy vaccine recipients had no prior SARS-CoV-2 infection, confirmed by negative nucleocapsid antibodies before and after vaccination.

Sequencing was performed on CD4+ T cells from PBMCs cultured with SARS-CoV-2 spike peptides, taken before COVID-19 vaccination. The cell subset or site label, as the study defines it: SARS-CoV-2 spike overlapping peptide pool stimulation. These receptors came from a human donor who received a COVID-19 vaccine.

This chain connects TRBV6-1 to TRBJ2-7; D not certain. The CDR3 is 10 residues long. V was shortened by 3 bases and J by 7 bases, with 4 bases between the two germline ends. Looked up from germline, CDR1 is MNHNS and CDR2 is SASEGT. CDR3 region: CASSDPEQYF. CDR3 DNA: TGTGCCAGCAGTGATCCAGAGCAGTACTTC.

This sequence joins TRBV6-6 and TRBJ1-1; TRBD1 is a possible D gene (6 bases). Per the germline V gene, CDR1 is MNHNY and CDR2 is SVGAGI (reference sequence). V was cut by 4 bases and J by 3 bases, with 9 bases left in between. CDR3 size: 13 residues. The CDR3 protein is CASSFNRDTEAFF. The CDR3 region has the DNA TGTGCCAGCAGTTTCAACAGGGACACTGAAGCTTTCTTT.

This sequence joins TRBV28 and TRBJ1-2; D is unclear. The CDR3 runs 14 residues. Germline V gives CDR1 MDHEN, CDR2 SYDVKM. The ends were cut back, 3 bases at V and 0 bases at J, with 8 bases in the middle. The CDR3 DNA sequence: TGTGCCAGCAGTTTCTTCCAGTCTAACTATGGCTACACCTTC. Translating it yields CASSFFQSNYGYTF.

The chain links TRBV2 to TRBJ1-2; tentative D call: TRBD1 (5 bases). This CDR3 spans 15 amino acids. CDR1 and CDR2 from the germline V gene are SNHLY and FYNNEI. Trimming removed 5 bases from V and 2 bases from J, with 15 bases in between. This CDR3 is CASSLPGRRNYGYTF. The CDR3 DNA sequence: TGTGCCAGCAGTCTACCGGGACGGAGAAACTATGGCTACACCTTC.

The chain links TRBV27 to TRBJ1-1; D not certain. The CDR3 has 13 residues. Germline CDR1 MNHEY, CDR2 SMNVEV (reference sequence). V lost 5 bases and J 1 base, leaving 8 bases between the germline ends. CDR3 sequence: CASSAHRNTEAFF. CDR3 DNA sequence: TGTGCCAGCAGTGCCCACCGGAACACTGAAGCTTTCTTT.

This clone has only a few counts. The rearrangement links TRBV30 to TRBJ1-2, with 7 bases aligning to TRBD1. CDR3 size: 12 residues. The V and J ends lost 0 bases and 5 bases, in that order; junction bases with no gene match: 0. CDR1 is GTSNPN and CDR2 is SVGIG in the germline V gene (reference sequence). The CDR3 DNA reads as TGTGCCTGGAGTGTACAGGGGTATGGCTACACCTTC. Translating it yields CAWSVQGYGYTF.

The chain is built from TRBV18 and TRBJ1-1, with D perhaps matching TRBD1 (6 bases). V lost 0 bases, J lost 5 bases, and 13 bases lay in between. The CDR3 is made up of 15 amino acids. CDR1 and CDR2 (germline): KGHSH, LQKENI. DNA of the CDR3: TGTGCCAGCTCACCACCGGGGGGCGGAGGTACTGAAGCTTTCTTT. Amino acid sequence: CASSPPGGGGTEAFF.

This clone was observed a single time. This chain joins TRBV6-2 or TRBV6-3 and TRBJ2-5; D tentatively fits TRBD1 or TRBD2 (6 bases each). V lost 2 bases and J 4 bases, leaving 14 bases between the germline ends. Per the germline V gene, CDR1 is MNHEY and CDR2 is SVGEGT. The CDR3 extends over 15 amino acids. CDR3 sequence: CASSYVGGGRETQYF. Written as DNA, the CDR3 is TGTGCCAGCAGTTACGTGGGTGGGGGGCGAGAGACCCAGTACTTC.

The V gene is TRBV11-1, the J gene TRBJ2-1, with 10 bases lining up with TRBD2. The V segment lost 4 bases and the J segment 4 bases; nucleotides outside the gene matches: 7. CDR3 size: 16 residues. CDR1 and CDR2 from the germline V gene are SGHAT and FQDESV (reference sequence). Here the CDR3 DNA reads TGTGCCAGCAGCTCCAGGACTAGCGGTCATTACAATGAGCAGTTCTTC. Its translation is CASSSRTSGHYNEQFF.

The V and J genes are TRBV14 and TRBJ1-3; 7 nucleotides match TRBD1. With V trimmed by 6 bases and J by 0 bases, 5 bases remained unmatched. The length of the CDR3 is 15 residues. The germline gives CDR1 SGHDN, CDR2 FVKESK. The CDR3 spells CASSLQGGSGNTIYF. For the CDR3, the DNA is TGTGCCAGCAGTCTCCAGGGGGGCTCTGGAAACACCATATATTTT.

For this clone: In the same sample, other DNA sequences code for this CDR3. The chain recombines TRBV15 with TRBJ1-5; a weak D match, TRBD1 (5 bases). The ends were cut back, 0 bases at V and 6 bases at J, with 12 bases in the middle. The CDR3 runs to 15 residues. Germline loops: CDR1 LNHNV, CDR2 YYDKDF (reference sequence). The CDR3 loop reads CATSRDPGIGQPQHF. The CDR3 DNA sequence: TGTGCCACCAGCAGAGATCCAGGGATCGGTCAGCCCCAGCATTTT.

The gene calls are TRBV10-3 and TRBJ2-3; no firm D call. Germline V lookup: CDR1 ENHRY, CDR2 SYGVKD. Trimming stripped 11 bases from V and 1 base from J, with 13 bases between. CDR3 length equals 13 residues. The CDR3 bases are TGTGCCGCCGCGGTGGCGGGCACAGATACGCAGTATTTT. As protein: CAAAVAGTDTQYF.

V gene TRBV7-2 combines with J gene TRBJ2-2, with D possibly being TRBD2 (5 bases). The length of the CDR3 is 16 residues. V lost 0 bases, J lost 2 bases, and 10 bases lay in between. CDR1 and CDR2 from the germline V gene are SGHTA and FQGNSA. The CDR3, as DNA: TGTGCCAGCAGCTTAGCTACTCTAGCCAACACCGGGGAGCTGTTTTTT. It encodes CASSLATLANTGELFF.

The V gene is TRBV19, the J gene TRBJ1-5; the D is unclear. V gave up 3 bases and J gave up 1 base, with 7 bases separating them. In germline, CDR1 is LNHDA, CDR2 SQIVND (reference sequence). This CDR3 has 14 residues. The CDR3 here is CASSIAYSNQPQHF. Here the CDR3 DNA reads TGTGCCAGTAGTATTGCATACAGCAATCAGCCCCAGCATTTT.

The rearrangement joins TRBV5-4 to TRBJ2-3; a possible D gene is TRBD1 (5 bases). Germline CDR1 is SGHNT and CDR2 is YYREEE (reference sequence). The CDR3 runs to 13 residues. The V end lost 0 bases, the J end lost 6 bases, and 8 bases lay between the germline ends. CDR3 coding DNA: TGTGCCAGCAGCTTGGATCAGGGCGATACGCAGTATTTT. Its translation: CASSLDQGDTQYF.

This clone turned up a few times. V gene TRBV19 combines with J gene TRBJ1-2, with TRBD1 matching 9 bases. CDR1 and CDR2 (germline): LNHDA, SQIVND (reference sequence). The CDR3 is 13 residues long. After removal of 6 bases from V and 7 bases from J, the junction contained 6 bases not matched to a gene. CDR3 in DNA: TGTGCCAGTAGCCCGGGACAGGGTATTGGCTACACCTTC. It translates to CASSPGQGIGYTF.

This clone has a single count. This chain uses TRBV6-2 or TRBV6-3 with TRBJ1-5; D gene ambiguous. Deletions cut 0 bases from V and 0 bases from J, with 9 bases between. Per the germline V gene, CDR1 is MNHEY and CDR2 is SVGEGT. CDR3 length: 16 amino acids. In nucleotides, the CDR3 is TGTGCCAGCAGTTACTCGTGGGGAAATAGCAATCAGCCCCAGCATTTT. Translation gives CASSYSWGNSNQPQHF.

V usage is TRBV24-1 and J usage is TRBJ2-1; D possibly corresponds to TRBD1 (5 bases). Per the germline V gene, CDR1 is KGHDR and CDR2 is SFDVKD. Trimming cost V 2 bases and J 5 bases, with 12 bases left between them. There are 15 residues in the CDR3. CDR3 DNA sequence: TGTGCCACCAGTGATTCCAGGGTAATAAACAATGAGCAGTTCTTC. Its protein product is CATSDSRVINNEQFF.

The chain joins TRBV20-1 to TRBJ2-7; D might be TRBD2 (5 bases). The CDR3 loop spans 11 amino acids. Trimming pared 6 bases from V and 5 bases from J, leaving 11 bases between. Germline lookup yields CDR1 DFQATT and CDR2 SNEGSKA (reference sequence). The CDR3 here is CSASGPDEQYF. Written as DNA, the CDR3 is TGCAGTGCCAGCGGCCCGGACGAGCAGTACTTC.

This clone has only one observation. The rearrangement uses TRBV4-1 and TRBJ1-2, with TRBD1 matching 7 bases. CDR1 is MGHRA and CDR2 is YSYEKL in the germline V gene. V shed 3 bases and J 3 bases; nucleotides not matched to a gene: 7. This CDR3 is built from 15 residues. CDR3 amino acids: CASSHSDRPDYGYTF. The CDR3 DNA sequence: TGCGCCAGCAGCCACTCGGACAGGCCGGACTATGGCTACACCTTC.

Here the CDR3 reads CASSQGGGGEKLFF. The CDR3, as DNA: TGTGCCAGCAGCCAAGGTGGGGGGGGAGAAAAACTGTTTTTT. The V gene is TRBV3-1 (or the pseudogene TRBV3-2), the J gene TRBJ1-4; tentative D call: TRBD1 (5 bases). CDR3 size: 14 residues. The V end lost 1 base, the J end lost 8 bases, and 11 bases lay between the germline ends. CDR1 and CDR2 from the germline V gene are LGHDT and YNNKEL (reference sequence).

This clone was detected only a few times. The chain links TRBV3-1 (or the pseudogene TRBV3-2) to TRBJ1-3; no clear D. The CDR3 is 12 amino acids. Trimming stripped 2 bases from V and 9 bases from J, with 8 bases between. Germline lookup yields CDR1 LGHDT and CDR2 YNNKEL (reference sequence). The CDR3 DNA reads as TGTGCCAGCAGCCAAAAGGGTATCACCATATATTTT. This codes for CASSQKGITIYF.

The rearrangement links TRBV9 to TRBJ1-1; D is uncertain. The CDR3 consists of 13 residues. The V and J ends lost 0 bases and 5 bases respectively, with 8 bases between them. Germline V gives CDR1 SGDLS, CDR2 YYNGEE. CDR3 loop: CASSVAARTEAFF. The CDR3 bases are TGTGCCAGCAGCGTAGCAGCGAGGACTGAAGCTTTCTTT.

V is TRBV10-2 and J is TRBJ2-7; possibly TRBD1 for D (5 bases). V lost 3 bases to trimming and J lost 5 bases, with 14 bases between them. This CDR3 has 14 residues. The germline V gene has CDR1 WSHSY and CDR2 SAAADI. The chain's CDR3 is CASSDWGPLDEQYF. CDR3 nucleotide sequence: TGCGCCAGCAGTGATTGGGGCCCCCTCGACGAGCAGTACTTC.

This clone came up a few times. This chain connects TRBV7-9 to TRBJ2-7; TRBD2 matches 7 bases. The germline V gene has CDR1 SEHNR and CDR2 FQNEAQ (reference sequence). V lost 1 base and J lost 3; bases outside the gene matches: 12. The CDR3 covers 17 residues. This chain's CDR3 is CASSLVGGTGRVYEQYF. In nucleotides, the CDR3 is TGTGCCAGCAGCTTAGTCGGGGGGACGGGACGGGTCTACGAGCAGTACTTC.

The chain links TRBV11-2 to TRBJ2-7; TRBD2 aligns across 8 bases. Germline loops: CDR1 SGHAT, CDR2 FQNNGV. V was pared by 5 bases and J by 6 bases, with 12 bases of the junction left unmatched. The CDR3 length is 15 residues. The DNA of the CDR3 is TGTGCCAGCAGCCTCGACGGGGGGGCCGGGGGCGAGCAGTACTTC. It translates to CASSLDGGAGGEQYF.

The genes are TRBV6-5 and TRBJ2-3, with D perhaps TRBD1 (5 bases). The CDR3 is 16 amino acids. Trimming removed 2 bases at V and 1 base at J, with 13 bases between. Germline values: CDR1 MNHEY, CDR2 SVGAGI. In DNA, the CDR3 is TGTGCCAGCAGTTACCGCCCTTGGGGCCGCACAGATACGCAGTATTTT. This encodes CASSYRPWGRTDTQYF.

This sequence joins TRBV7-9 and TRBJ1-1, with D maybe TRBD1 (6 bases). The V end was cut by 4 bases, the J end by 2 bases, with 11 bases between. The CDR3 is 14 amino acids. CDR1 SEHNR and CDR2 FQNEAQ come from the germline V gene (reference sequence). The CDR3 region has the DNA TGTGCCAGCAGCTCAGGGGCGCCAAACACTGAAGCTTTCTTT. Translation: CASSSGAPNTEAFF.

With respect to this clone: Different DNA sequences within this sample yield the same CDR3. V and J are TRBV7-2 and TRBJ2-7, with a tentative D call TRBD1 (6 bases). The CDR3 is 13 residues long. CDR1 is SGHTA and CDR2 is FQGNSA in the germline V gene. Deletions cut 1 base from V and 3 bases from J, with 7 bases between. DNA for the CDR3: TGTGCCAGCAGCTTAGGCAGGGGCTACGAGCAGTACTTC. As protein: CASSLGRGYEQYF.